The source of this T cell receptor beta chain is a study of identical twins. TCRdb re-analysed the 5' RACE reads in MiXCR, keeping a single row per CDR3 protein. In the table there are roughly 540,000 distinct CDR3 sequences, approximately 22% of which are singletons. Study findings and constraints: Conclusions rested on cross-sectional statistics rather than following the same donors. Twins shared out-of-frame alpha sequences with excess low generation probability.

Germline V gene data show CDR1 as MNHEY and CDR2 as SMNVEV (reference sequence). This CDR3 is built from 11 residues. The V and J ends lost 7 bases and 13 bases respectively, with 11 bases between them. This clonotype has only a few counts. Its antigen is currently unknown. The same data also contributed to another study, on T cells expressing NK-cell markers. That report notes: It is unclear if expanded NKG2C-expressing clones target HCMV antigens.

The sequenced sample consisted of CD4+ T cells sorted from blood. V gene TRBV27 combines with J gene TRBJ1-6, with no clear D. The TCR originated in a woman under 30 in good health. In DNA, the CDR3 is TGTGCCAGCAAGCTCCCTAGGCCCCTCCACTTT. It specifies CASKLPRPLHF.